A selection of T cell receptor beta chains follows, all from one sample in a study of blood T cell repertoires in COVID-19. Data came from immunoSEQ multiplex PCR; TCRdb stores just in-frame clones and leaves some out. The data contain around 210,000 clones, 75% to 85% of them singletons. The sequencing input was peripheral blood. The source is a man aged 50-59 years with COVID-19, enrolled during active disease. Each CDR3 is given with its conserved first and last residue. D genes are given only for firm matches. Expanded clones get a size class; other rows say once, few or many, or leave the size out.

j_call,v_call,d_call,clone_size,cdr3_aa,cdr3_nt
TRBJ2-5,TRBV18,TRBD2,-,CASSPIAGGRETQYF,TGTGCCAGCTCACCTATAGCGGGGGGGCGAGAGACCCAGTACTTC
TRBJ1-6,TRBV18,TRBD1,-,CASSPSTGQGLNSPLHF,TGTGCCAGCTCACCTTCAACGGGACAGGGGTTGAATTCACCCCTCCACTTT
TRBJ2-7,TRBV10-3,TRBD2,-,CATNPILAGGPNEQYF,TGTGCCACCAACCCAATACTAGCGGGGGGGCCCAACGAGCAGTACTTC
TRBJ2-1,TRBV5-6,-,-,CASSFPQGLGDEQFF,TGTGCCAGCAGCTTCCCTCAGGGTTTAGGCGATGAGCAGTTCTTC
TRBJ1-2,TRBV3-1/TRBV3-2,-,-,CASSQALTGSLYGYTF,TGTGCCAGCAGCCAAGCCTTAACAGGGTCCCTTTATGGCTACACCTTC
TRBJ1-6,TRBV18,-,-,CASSPRQGNSPLHF,TGTGCCAGCTCACCACGGCAGGGGAATTCACCCCTCCACTTT
TRBJ1-1,TRBV3-1/TRBV3-2,-,-,CASTSGFWTEAFF,TGTGCCAGCACCTCAGGGTTTTGGACTGAAGCTTTCTTT
TRBJ2-3,TRBV9,-,-,CASSVYIVFTDTQYF,TGTGCCAGCAGCGTATATATAGTGTTCACAGATACGCAGTATTTT
TRBJ2-5,TRBV5-8,-,-,CASSFSRAQETQYF,TGTGCCAGCAGCTTCTCCAGGGCCCAAGAGACCCAGTACTTC
TRBJ1-1,TRBV2,-,-,CASSPDRGGAFF,TGTGCCAGCAGTCCGGACCGGGGTGGGGCTTTCTTT
TRBJ1-2,TRBV2,TRBD1,few,CASRAGTGEHYGYTF,TGTGCCAGCAGGGCCGGGACAGGGGAGCACTATGGCTACACCTTC
TRBJ1-6,TRBV2,-,-,CASSGPGAYNSPLHF,TGTGCCAGCAGTGGCCCAGGGGCCTATAATTCACCCCTCCACTTT
TRBJ1-2,TRBV3-1/TRBV3-2,-,-,CASSPRDIGGYTF,TGTGCCAGCAGCCCCCGGGACATAGGAGGCTACACCTTC
TRBJ1-1,TRBV18,-,-,CASSPYSNTEAFF,TGTGCCAGCTCACCTTACTCCAACACTGAAGCTTTCTTT
TRBJ1-3,TRBV5-5,TRBD1,-,CASSDRDRFSGNTIYF,TGTGCCAGCAGCGACCGGGACAGGTTCTCTGGAAACACCATATATTTT
TRBJ2-7,TRBV6-2/TRBV6-3,-,-,CASSYSNRVAYEQYF,TGTGCCAGCAGTTACTCGAACAGGGTGGCCTACGAGCAGTACTTC
TRBJ1-3,TRBV6-5,TRBD1,-,CASRLDRVRGNTIYF,TGTGCCAGCAGACTGGACAGGGTGAGAGGAAACACCATATATTTT
TRBJ2-6,TRBV6-2/TRBV6-3,-,few,CASSYSSSGANVLTF,TGTGCCAGCAGTTACTCGTCGTCTGGGGCCAACGTCCTGACTTTC
TRBJ2-5,TRBV5-1,-,-,CASSLWDTNQETQYF,TGCGCCAGCAGCTTGTGGGACACCAACCAAGAGACCCAGTACTTC
TRBJ2-5,TRBV7-3,TRBD2,-,CASSLGLAEETQYF,TGTGCCAGCAGTTTGGGACTAGCGGAAGAGACCCAGTACTTC
TRBJ2-3,TRBV5-4,TRBD2,-,CASSLPTSGGAVKDTQYF,TGTGCCAGCAGCTTACCGACTAGCGGGGGGGCCGTCAAAGATACGCAGTATTTT
TRBJ1-2,TRBV6-5,TRBD1,-,CASKGWQGAYGYTF,TGTGCCAGCAAAGGTTGGCAGGGGGCCTATGGCTACACCTTC
TRBJ1-3,TRBV7-6,-,few,CASSSPSSGNTIYF,TGTGCCAGCAGCTCCCCGAGCTCTGGAAACACCATATATTTT
TRBJ1-2,TRBV5-1,-,-,CASSLETSRNYGYTF,TGCGCCAGCAGCTTGGAGACTTCGCGAAACTATGGCTACACCTTC
TRBJ1-6,TRBV28,-,-,CASSSQGSYNSPLHF,TGTGCCAGCAGTTCTCAGGGGTCCTATAATTCACCCCTCCACTTT
TRBJ2-3,TRBV5-1,TRBD2,-,CASSQTSGGTDTQYF,TGCGCCAGCAGCCAAACTAGCGGGGGAACAGATACGCAGTATTTT
TRBJ2-3,TRBV7-2,-,-,CASSLGGGPDTQYF,TGTGCCAGCAGCTTAGGAGGAGGCCCAGATACGCAGTATTTT
TRBJ2-5,TRBV2,TRBD2,-,CASSKPGLAGETQYF,TGTGCCAGCAGCAAACCGGGACTAGCAGGAGAGACCCAGTACTTC
TRBJ1-4,TRBV9,TRBD1,-,CASSGQGLTGEKLFF,TGTGCCAGCAGCGGACAGGGTCTGACTGGTGAAAAACTGTTTTTT
TRBJ2-7,TRBV18,-,-,CASSPSSYEQYF,TGTGCCAGCTCACCTTCGTCCTACGAGCAGTACTTC
TRBJ1-3,TRBV6-5,-,-,CASRQGTHGNTIYF,TGTGCCAGCAGACAGGGAACGCATGGAAACACCATATATTTT
TRBJ2-1,TRBV7-2,-,-,CASSEHAGQPTQGNNEQFF,TGTGCCAGCAGCGAACATGCGGGACAGCCGACCCAAGGCAACAATGAGCAGTTCTTC
TRBJ1-2,TRBV30,-,-,CAWSVKRGTARYYGYTF,TGTGCCTGGAGTGTTAAAAGGGGGACGGCCAGATACTATGGCTACACCTTC
TRBJ1-6,TRBV3-1/TRBV3-2,TRBD1,-,CASSQSGGYSPLHF,TGTGCCAGCAGCCAATCAGGGGGATATTCACCCCTCCACTTT
TRBJ1-5,TRBV27,-,-,CASSPGTAGGQPQHF,TGTGCCAGCAGTCCGGGGACCGCCGGGGGTCAGCCCCAGCATTTT
TRBJ1-1,TRBV11-2,-,-,CASSLDRLLLGQYLTEAFF,TGTGCCAGCAGCTTAGATCGTTTGCTTCTTGGACAGTATTTAACTGAAGCTTTCTTT
TRBJ2-1,TRBV19,TRBD1,-,CASSLDRGYNEQFF,TGTGCCAGTAGCTTAGACAGGGGATACAATGAGCAGTTCTTC
TRBJ2-7,TRBV20-1,-,-,CSATGAYEQYF,TGCAGTGCTACGGGGGCCTACGAGCAGTACTTC
TRBJ2-6,TRBV20-1,-,once,CSASNSETGANVLTF,TGCAGTGCTAGTAATTCGGAGACTGGGGCCAACGTCCTGACTTTC
TRBJ1-1,TRBV27,-,few,CASSPHPSGGAEAFF,TGTGCCAGCAGTCCGCACCCGTCCGGGGGGGCTGAGGCTTTCTTT
TRBJ1-4,TRBV4-1,-,-,CASSLIQGNEKLFF,TGCGCCAGCAGCCTAATACAGGGAAATGAAAAACTGTTTTTT
TRBJ1-5,TRBV2,-,-,CASTQQDQPQHF,TGTGCCAGCACCCAACAGGACCAGCCCCAGCATTTT
TRBJ1-5,TRBV3-1/TRBV3-2,-,-,CASSPETGYSNQPQHF,TGTGCCAGCAGCCCGGAGACGGGTTATAGCAATCAGCCCCAGCATTTT
TRBJ2-1,TRBV7-2,-,-,CASSYQGYPYNEQFF,TGTGCCAGCAGCTACCAGGGCTACCCGTACAATGAGCAGTTCTTC
TRBJ2-2,TRBV7-2,TRBD2,once,CASSTLAGGTGELFF,TGTGCCAGCAGCACCTTAGCGGGGGGTACCGGGGAGCTGTTTTTT
TRBJ1-6,TRBV7-2,TRBD1,once,CASSPRTGGAYNSPLHF,TGTGCCAGCAGCCCCCGGACAGGGGGCGCGTATAATTCACCCCTCCACTTT
TRBJ2-2,TRBV24-1,-,-,CATSERGARTGELFF,TGTGCCACCAGCGAACGGGGGGCGAGGACCGGGGAGCTGTTTTTT
TRBJ1-1,TRBV3-1/TRBV3-2,-,few,CASSQPMVAGMNTEAFF,TGTGCCAGCAGCCAGCCAATGGTGGCAGGGATGAACACTGAAGCTTTCTTT
TRBJ1-1,TRBV2,TRBD1,-,CASSERGRVGTEAFF,TGTGCCAGCAGTGAGAGGGGGCGGGTTGGCACTGAAGCTTTCTTT
TRBJ2-3,TRBV2,-,-,CASKGGLNTDTQYF,TGTGCCAGCAAGGGGGGGCTTAACACAGATACGCAGTATTTT
TRBJ1-5,TRBV19,-,-,CASSLATRGNQPQHF,TGTGCCAGTAGTCTGGCGACTCGAGGAAATCAGCCCCAGCATTTT
TRBJ2-5,TRBV11-2,TRBD2,-,CASSLGELAGTYETQYF,TGTGCCAGCAGCTTAGGAGAGTTAGCGGGGACTTACGAGACCCAGTACTTC
TRBJ2-3,TRBV5-4,TRBD2,-,CASSSPGLHTDTQYF,TGTGCCAGCAGCTCCCCGGGACTACACACAGATACGCAGTATTTT
TRBJ1-3,TRBV7-9,-,-,CASSSVGRGSGNTIYF,TGTGCCAGCAGCTCGGTCGGAAGGGGCTCTGGAAACACCATATATTTT
TRBJ1-2,TRBV29-1,-,-,CSVGQSRSGYTF,TGCAGCGTTGGACAGTCGAGAAGTGGCTACACCTTC
TRBJ1-1,TRBV25-1,TRBD1,-,CASTRTGGREAFF,TGTGCCAGCACTCGGACAGGGGGACGTGAAGCTTTCTTT
TRBJ2-4,TRBV2,-,-,CASREQNIQYF,TGTGCCAGCAGGGAGCAAAACATTCAGTACTTC
TRBJ1-3,TRBV6-1,TRBD1,-,CASSEGGQGWDTIYF,TGTGCCAGCAGTGAAGGGGGACAGGGTTGGGACACCATATATTTT